This TCR beta chain was profiled in a study of blood T cell repertoires in COVID-19. About the study: From the United States, Italy and Spain came samples of acute and convalescent COVID-19. Sources were T cells, B-cell-depleted T cells, or PBMCs; the material itself was cDNA or gDNA.

The CDR3 consists of 14 residues. Looked up from germline, CDR1 is SGHTA and CDR2 is FQGNSA. Trimming removed 3 bases from V and 8 bases from J, with 13 bases in between. Original processing methods: It was from reference gene primer amplification that nucleated cell counts were estimated. Clones were sequenced by immunoSEQ multiplex PCR, and TCRdb holds only the in-frame ones, with some missing. V and J calls and clone size are as listed in that table; D and trimming were resolved from the DNA. The sample holds roughly 39,000 clones, around 85% seen once. The sequenced sample was peripheral blood. This sequence originates from a man between 60 and 75 years old with acute or convalescent COVID-19. V gene TRBV7-2 combines with J gene TRBJ1-4; weak D call: TRBD1 (6 bases). DNA for the CDR3: TGTGCCAGCAGCTTCCATGGGGGCGGGGAAAAACTGTTTTTT. Translating gives CASSFHGGGEKLFF.